The 29 T cell receptor beta chains in this list originate from one sample, sequenced in a study of blood T cells in healthy people across ages. A second PCR, run for about 6 to 11 cycles, used a sample-barcoded 5' primer plus a J-beta primer mix. TCRdb passed the 5' RACE reads through MiXCR, listing each CDR3 protein once. Altogether roughly 1,300,000 distinct CDR3 sequences are present, 55% to 75% being singletons, with the ten largest covering roughly 7%. Sequenced material: blood. The receptors come from a man between 18 and 29 years old in good health.

V usage is TRBV2 and J usage is TRBJ2-7, with D possibly being TRBD1 (6 bases). Looked up from germline, CDR1 is SNHLY and CDR2 is FYNNEI. The germline V and J ends were trimmed by 7 bases and 3 bases, with 13 bases remaining between them. The CDR3 length is 13 residues. The CDR3 DNA sequence: TGTGCCAGCAAGGGACACCGGGACTACGAGCAGTACTTC. Translated: CASKGHRDYEQYF. The full variable domain, in which reference TRBV2 and TRBJ2-7 provide the parts outside the CDR3, is EPEVTQTPSHQVTQMGQEVILRCVPISNHLYFYWYRQILGQKVEFLVSFYNNEISEKSEIFDDQFSVERPDGSNFTLKIRSTKLEDSAMYFCASKGHRDYEQYFGPGTRLTVT.

This chain uses TRBV6-5 with TRBJ2-1, with D perhaps TRBD1 or TRBD2 (5 bases each). Trimming removed 3 bases from V and 9 bases from J, with 15 bases in between. CDR1 is MNHEY, CDR2 SVGAGI, per germline. There are 14 residues in the CDR3. CDR3 in amino acids: CASSYRGTKGEQFF. CDR3 nucleotides: TGTGCCAGCAGTTATCGAGGGACCAAGGGTGAGCAGTTCTTC.

With regard to this clonotype: Sequence at one end of the junction differs from germline and may be a read error. This sequence joins TRBV28 and TRBJ2-6; possibly TRBD2 for D (5 bases). Germline CDR1 and CDR2: MDHEN and SYDVKM. The length of the CDR3 is 16 residues. The CDR3: CVSSLGRVAGANVLTF. As DNA, the CDR3 is TGTGTCAGCAGTTTAGGGCGGGTGGCTGGGGCCAACGTCCTGACTTTC.

At least ten counts were recorded for this clonotype. The junction departs from germline at one end; a sequencing error may be responsible. The J gene is TRBJ2-7, the V gene TRBV4-1; TRBD2 might be the D (6 bases). The CDR3 has 13 residues. Germline V gene lookup returns CDR1 MGHRA and CDR2 YSYEKL. The CDR3 sequence: CASSRGGAYEQYF. The CDR3 DNA reads as TGTGCCAGCAGCCGTGGAGGGGCCTACGAGCAGTACTTC.

This chain uses TRBV5-1 with TRBJ2-2, with D possibly TRBD1 on 6 matching bases. The CDR3 consists of 15 residues. Germline CDR1 is SGHRS and CDR2 is YFSETQ. The ends were cut back, 5 bases at V and 5 bases at J, with 16 bases in the middle. The CDR3 coding sequence is TGCGCCAGCAGATTAGGACAGACCTCAACCGGGGAGCTGTTTTTT. Amino acid sequence: CASRLGQTSTGELFF.

The chain employs TRBV27 and TRBJ2-7, with D perhaps being TRBD1 or TRBD2 (5 bases each). CDR3 size: 12 residues. Between the trimmed V and J ends, which lost 8 bases and 2 bases, there was a span of 10 bases. Germline CDR1 reads MNHEY; CDR2 reads SMNVEV (reference sequence). CDR3 coding DNA: TGTGCCAGCCGGGACCAAACCTACGAGCAGTACTTC. It yields the protein CASRDQTYEQYF.

The CDR3 region has the DNA TGTGCCAGCAGCTTGGGACAGGGGCATTCACCCCTCCACTTT. Its protein product is CASSLGQGHSPLHF. The V and J genes are TRBV7-8 and TRBJ1-6, with 10 bases lining up with TRBD1. This CDR3 has 14 amino acids. Per germline, CDR1 SGHVS and CDR2 FQNEAQ. V shed 3 bases, J shed 8 bases, and the junction held 1 base outside the gene matches.

This sequence joins TRBV29-1 and TRBJ1-1; no firm D call. Germline-derived CDR1 and CDR2 are SQVTM and ANQGSEA. Trimming took off 4 bases at V and 0 bases at J, with 9 bases between the two ends. The CDR3 extends over 13 amino acids. DNA for the CDR3: TGCAGCGTTGGCCCGGTATTGAACACTGAAGCTTTCTTT. This sequence encodes CSVGPVLNTEAFF. Drawing the rest from reference TRBV29-1 and TRBJ1-1, the complete variable domain is SAVISQKPSRDICQRGTSLTIQCQVDSQVTMMFWYRQQPGQSLTLIATANQGSEATYESGFVIDKFPISRPNLTFSTLTVSNMSPEDSSIYLCSVGPVLNTEAFFGQGTRLTVV.

The chain employs TRBV29-1 and TRBJ2-4; tentative D call: TRBD1 (6 bases). The end of the DNA is better explained by TRBJ2-5, so the J call may be wrong. Germline CDR1 is SQVTM and CDR2 is ANQGSEA. The CDR3 totals 17 residues. CDR3 residues: CSGVESADRNTGETQYF. CDR3 nucleotide sequence: TGCAGCGGAGTGGAAAGCGCGGACAGAAACACCGGAGAGACCCAGTACTTC.

This chain connects TRBV2 to TRBJ1-2; D gene unclear. Germline CDR1 reads SNHLY; CDR2 reads FYNNEI. V was shortened by 11 bases and J by 7 bases, with 17 bases between the two germline ends. The CDR3 runs 12 residues. CDR3 sequence reads: CARGRGYSGYTF. The CDR3 nucleotides read TGTGCCCGCGGCCGAGGGTACAGTGGCTACACCTTC.

The gene calls are TRBV28 and TRBJ2-7; 8 nucleotides agree with TRBD1. J gave up 7 bases and V 7 bases, and 9 bases lay outside the gene matches. The germline V gene encodes CDR1 MDHEN and CDR2 SYDVKM. There are 13 residues in the CDR3. The CDR3: CASNQDRDEEQYF. DNA for the CDR3: TGTGCCAGCAACCAGGACAGGGATGAGGAGCAGTACTTC.

This clonotype was seen once. This chain uses TRBV10-3 with TRBJ2-2; D unresolved. The germline V gene has CDR1 ENHRY and CDR2 SYGVKD. Trimming removed 6 bases at V and 2 bases at J, with 4 bases between. The CDR3 spans 12 residues. CDR3 in amino acids: CAIRLNTGELFF. The CDR3, as DNA: TGTGCCATCAGACTAAACACCGGGGAGCTGTTTTTT.

This clonotype was found a few times. The chain links TRBV7-9 to TRBJ2-3; the match to TRBD1 covers 7 bases. CDR1 and CDR2 (germline): SEHNR, FQNEAQ (reference sequence). The CDR3 contains 15 residues. Trimming at V came to 4 bases and at J to 4 bases, leaving 8 bases not matched to a gene. CDR3 in DNA: TGTGCCAGCAGCTCCCCCCCGACAGGGCCAGATACGCAGTATTTT. Its protein is CASSSPPTGPDTQYF. The variable domain in full, with the rest retrieved from reference TRBV7-9 and TRBJ2-3, is DTGVSQNPRHKITKRGQNVTFRCDPISEHNRLYWYRQTLGQGPEFLTYFQNEAQLEKSRLLSDRFSAERPKGSFSTLEIQRTEQGDSAMYLCASSSPPTGPDTQYFGPGTRLTVL.

The chain joins TRBV7-8 to TRBJ2-1, with no clear D. Trimming left V 7 bases short and J 0 bases short, with 13 bases between. This CDR3 spans 15 amino acids. Per the germline V gene, CDR1 is SGHVS and CDR2 is FQNEAQ. The CDR3 sequence is CASNDLLSSYNEQFF. DNA of the CDR3: TGTGCCAGCAACGATCTTCTTAGCTCCTACAATGAGCAGTTCTTC.

The chain combines TRBV4-1 with TRBJ2-4; the D call may be TRBD1 or TRBD2 (5 bases each). The J call may be wrong; the DNA end is better matched by TRBJ2-7. Germline V gives CDR1 MGHRA, CDR2 YSYEKL. The CDR3 runs to 14 residues. CDR3 region: CASSLRDPPREQYF. The CDR3 coding sequence is TGCGCCAGCAGCCTCCGGGACCCGCCCCGCGAGCAGTACTTC.

This chain joins TRBV29-1 and TRBJ1-1; D not certain. CDR3 length: 15 residues. Germline V gene sequence: CDR1 SQVTM, CDR2 ANQGSEA. The V gene lost 5 bases and the J gene lost 1 base, with 17 bases spanning the gap. Here the CDR3 reads CSVFPLPRENTEAFF. The CDR3 DNA reads as TGCAGCGTTTTCCCGTTACCAAGGGAGAACACTGAAGCTTTCTTT.

The J gene is TRBJ1-1, the V gene TRBV5-1, with D possibly TRBD1 on 6 matching bases. The CDR3 has 14 residues. Germline V CDR1 and CDR2: SGHRS, YFSETQ. The germline V and J ends were trimmed by 2 bases and 0 bases, with 8 bases remaining between them. CDR3 bases: TGCGCCAGCAGCTTTAAGGGGGTGAACACTGAAGCTTTCTTT. The encoded protein is CASSFKGVNTEAFF. Full variable domain (rest looked up from reference TRBV5-1 and TRBJ1-1): KAGVTQTPRYLIKTRGQQVTLSCSPISGHRSVSWYQQTPGQGLQFLFEYFSETQRNKGNFPGRFSGRQFSNSRSEMNVSTLELGDSALYLCASSFKGVNTEAFFGQGTRLTVV.

This chain uses TRBV12-3 or TRBV12-4 with TRBJ1-1; no clear D gene. There are 13 residues in the CDR3. The V end lost 3 bases, the J end lost 4 bases, and 9 bases lay between the germline ends. DNA of the CDR3: TGTGCCAGCAGTTTTGGGGTTGGCACTGAAGCTTTCTTT. Its translation is CASSFGVGTEAFF.

CDR3 loop: CASSETSGAYNEQFF. The CDR3 region has the DNA TGTGCCAGCAGTGAGACTAGCGGGGCATACAATGAGCAGTTCTTC. V usage is TRBV12-3 or TRBV12-4 and J usage is TRBJ2-1, with TRBD2 matching over 11 bases. The CDR3 has 15 residues. V lost 5 bases to trimming and J lost 4 bases; unmatched junction nucleotides: 4.

The genes are TRBV4-2 and TRBJ2-3; weak D call: TRBD1 (6 bases). The CDR3 spans 15 residues. The V end lost 5 bases, the J end lost 1 base, and 13 bases lay between the germline ends. The V gene's germline CDR1 is LGHNA and CDR2 YNFKEQ. CDR3 amino acids: CASSKGGQGTDTQYF. The CDR3 DNA reads TGTGCCAGCAGCAAAGGGGGACAAGGCACAGATACGCAGTATTTT.

The chain joins TRBV6-5 to TRBJ1-1; weak D call: TRBD1 (6 bases). The V and J ends lost 6 bases and 4 bases respectively, with 15 bases between them. The CDR3 consists of 14 residues. From germline, CDR1 is MNHEY and CDR2 SVGAGI. The CDR3 DNA is TGTGCCAGCAGACCTCAGGGGTGGGGCACTGAAGCTTTCTTT. This encodes CASRPQGWGTEAFF.

The chain joins TRBV20-1 to TRBJ2-1; no definite D call. Between the trimmed V and J ends, which lost 1 base and 1 base, there was a span of 17 bases. Germline lookup yields CDR1 DFQATT and CDR2 SNEGSKA (reference sequence). The CDR3 is 17 amino acids. CDR3 region: CSARAETHPGSYNEQFF. The CDR3 region has the DNA TGCAGTGCTAGAGCTGAGACCCACCCCGGATCCTACAATGAGCAGTTCTTC.

The chain joins TRBV3-1 to TRBJ2-5; D unresolved. The J call may be incorrect, as the DNA end agrees better with TRBJ2-7. Germline CDR1 reads LGHDT; CDR2 reads YNNKEL (reference sequence). The CDR3 is made up of 14 amino acids. For the CDR3, the DNA is TGTGCCAGCAGCCAAGATGAAGTACCCTACGAGCAGTACTTC. As protein: CASSQDEVPYEQYF.

V is TRBV11-2 and J is TRBJ1-1, with 7 bases aligning to TRBD1. From germline, CDR1 is SGHAT and CDR2 FQNNGV. V lost 0 bases, J lost 7 bases, and 8 bases stayed unmatched. The CDR3 has 15 residues. CDR3: CASSLEKGAFSEAFF. Here the CDR3 DNA reads TGTGCCAGCAGCTTAGAAAAGGGGGCTTTCAGTGAAGCTTTCTTT.

The chain's CDR3 is CASSLVASGGAGDTQYF. CDR3 DNA: TGCGCCAGCAGCTTGGTGGCTAGCGGGGGGGCCGGAGATACGCAGTATTTT. V gene TRBV5-1 combines with J gene TRBJ2-3; 12 bases are a match to TRBD2. This CDR3 has 17 residues. With 0 bases clipped from V and 5 bases from J, the junction kept 7 bases outside the gene matches. Germline V lookup: CDR1 SGHRS, CDR2 YFSETQ.

The genes are TRBV7-2 and TRBJ2-3; D remains unclear. There are 13 residues in the CDR3. Trimming stripped 4 bases from V and 5 bases from J, with 10 bases between. CDR1 is SGHTA and CDR2 is FQGNSA in the germline V gene. CDR3 sequence reads: CASSWGSKDTQYF. CDR3 nucleotides: TGTGCCAGCAGCTGGGGTTCTAAAGATACGCAGTATTTT. The full variable domain, rest sourced from reference TRBV7-2 and TRBJ2-3, is GAGVSQSPSNKVTEKGKDVELRCDPISGHTALYWYRQSLGQGLEFLIYFQGNSAPDKSGLPSDRFSAERTGGSVSTLTIQRTQQEDSAVYLCASSWGSKDTQYFGPGTRLTVL.

The chain recombines TRBV6-5 with TRBJ2-1; the match to TRBD2 covers 15 bases. The CDR3 runs 17 residues. Germline-derived CDR1 and CDR2 are MNHEY and SVGAGI. Losses at the gene ends were 5 bases for V and 8 bases for J; bases not matched to a gene: 10. CDR3 sequence reads: CASSHGLAGGPWDEQFF. CDR3 nucleotides: TGTGCCAGCAGTCACGGACTAGCGGGGGGGCCTTGGGATGAGCAGTTCTTC.

The chain is built from TRBV7-9 and TRBJ1-6; unclear D gene. Germline V CDR1 and CDR2: SEHNR, FQNEAQ (reference sequence). V lost 7 bases, J lost 7 bases, and 14 bases lay in between. The CDR3 extends over 14 amino acids. The CDR3 here is CASTPVNRNSPLHF. In nucleotides, the CDR3 is TGTGCCAGCACTCCGGTTAACAGAAATTCACCCCTCCACTTT.

This clonotype has a single count. The chain employs TRBV7-2 and TRBJ2-2; D is possibly TRBD1 (5 bases). The germline V gene has CDR1 SGHTA and CDR2 FQGNSA. This CDR3 is 15 amino acids long. The V gene lost 3 bases and the J gene lost 1 base, with 9 bases spanning the gap. The CDR3 DNA reads TGTGCCAGCAGCTTGGACATTATGAACACCGGGGAGCTGTTTTTT. Protein product: CASSLDIMNTGELFF.